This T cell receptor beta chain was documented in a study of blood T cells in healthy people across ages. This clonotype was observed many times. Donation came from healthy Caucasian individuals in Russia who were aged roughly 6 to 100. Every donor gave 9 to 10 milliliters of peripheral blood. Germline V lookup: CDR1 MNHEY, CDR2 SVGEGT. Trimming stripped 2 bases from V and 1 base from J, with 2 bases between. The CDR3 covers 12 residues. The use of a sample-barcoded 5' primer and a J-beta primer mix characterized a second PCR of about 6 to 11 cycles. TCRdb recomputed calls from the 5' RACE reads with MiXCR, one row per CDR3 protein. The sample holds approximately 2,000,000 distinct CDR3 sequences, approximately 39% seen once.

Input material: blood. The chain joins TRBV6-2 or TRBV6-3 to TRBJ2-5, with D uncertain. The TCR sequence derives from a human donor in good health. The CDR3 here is CASSYRQETQYF. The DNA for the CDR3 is TGTGCCAGCAGTTACCGCCAAGAGACCCAGTACTTC.